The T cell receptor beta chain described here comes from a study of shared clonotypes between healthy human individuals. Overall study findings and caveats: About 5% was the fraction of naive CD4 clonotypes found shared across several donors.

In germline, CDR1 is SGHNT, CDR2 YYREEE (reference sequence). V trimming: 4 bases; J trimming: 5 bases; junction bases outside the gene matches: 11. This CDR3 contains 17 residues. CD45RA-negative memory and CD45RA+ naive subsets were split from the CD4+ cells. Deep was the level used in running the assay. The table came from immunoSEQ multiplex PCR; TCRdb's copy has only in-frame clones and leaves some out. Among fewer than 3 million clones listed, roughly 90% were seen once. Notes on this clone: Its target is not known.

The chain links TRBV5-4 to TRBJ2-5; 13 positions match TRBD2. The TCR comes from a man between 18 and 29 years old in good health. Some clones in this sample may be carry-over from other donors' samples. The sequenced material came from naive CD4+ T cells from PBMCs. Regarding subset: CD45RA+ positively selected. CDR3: CASSPGLAGVGYETQYF. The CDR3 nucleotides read TGTGCCAGCAGCCCAGGACTAGCGGGAGTTGGGTATGAGACCCAGTACTTC.